These 12 T cell receptor beta chains were all obtained from the same sample, sequenced in a study of blood T cell repertoires in COVID-19. Clones were sequenced by immunoSEQ multiplex PCR, and TCRdb holds only the in-frame ones, with some missing. This sample has approximately 290,000 clones; roughly 84% occur once, and the top ten carry 0.85% to 0.9%. Sequences were obtained from peripheral blood. The origin of the receptors is a human donor with COVID-19, enrolled during active disease. The donor label of this sample is uncertain.

V gene TRBV5-4 combines with J gene TRBJ2-3; TRBD1 matches 11 bases. Trimming took 6 bases from V and 6 from J; bases not matched to a gene: 6. CDR3 length: 14 residues. Germline loops: CDR1 SGHNT, CDR2 YYREEE (reference sequence). In DNA, the CDR3 is TGTGCCAGCACCCGGACAGGGGGCCTGGATACGCAGTATTTT. Protein: CASTRTGGLDTQYF.

V and J are TRBV27 and TRBJ1-6; D is unclear. Trimming took off 6 bases at V and 8 bases at J, with 8 bases between the two ends. The CDR3 contains 12 residues. The germline V gene has CDR1 MNHEY and CDR2 SMNVEV (reference sequence). The CDR3 coding sequence is TGTGCCAGCAGACCGCCGGATTCACCCCTCCACTTT. Translating gives CASRPPDSPLHF.

The chain is built from TRBV28 and TRBJ2-1, with a possible D match to TRBD1 (6 bases). The CDR3 runs to 13 residues. Germline V gene lookup returns CDR1 MDHEN and CDR2 SYDVKM. Trimming took 7 bases from V and 4 from J, leaving 11 bases between them. CDR3 in amino acids: CASTLQGYNEQFF. The CDR3 DNA reads TGTGCCAGCACCCTTCAGGGGTACAATGAGCAGTTCTTC. The entire variable domain, with the rest obtained from reference TRBV28 and TRBJ2-1, is as follows: DVKVTQSSRYLVKRTGEKVFLECVQDMDHENMFWYRQDPGLGLRLIYFSYDVKMKEKGDIPEGYSVSREKKERFSLILESASTNQTSMYLCASTLQGYNEQFFGPGTRLTVL.

The rearrangement joins TRBV9 to TRBJ1-1, with 9 bases fitting TRBD1. Germline V gives CDR1 SGDLS, CDR2 YYNGEE. The CDR3 spans 16 residues. V trimming: 4 bases; J trimming: 3 bases; junction bases outside the gene matches: 10. In nucleotides, the CDR3 is TGTGCCAGCAGCCTAGGGGGACAGGGAGCTTACACTGAAGCTTTCTTT. Protein sequence: CASSLGGQGAYTEAFF. Drawing the rest from reference TRBV9 and TRBJ1-1, the complete variable domain is DSGVTQTPKHLITATGQRVTLRCSPRSGDLSVYWYQQSLDQGLQFLIQYYNGEERAKGNILERFSAQQFPDLHSELNLSSLELGDSALYFCASSLGGQGAYTEAFFGQGTRLTVV.

The chain uses TRBV7-8 and TRBJ1-2; D remains unclear. Germline assignment: CDR1 SGHVS and CDR2 FQNEAQ. CDR3 size: 15 residues. With 1 base removed from V and 3 bases from J, the gap between germline ends came to 12 bases. Written as DNA, the CDR3 is TGTGCCAGCAGCTTAGTCTTGGAGGGAGACTATGGCTACACCTTC. Its protein product is CASSLVLEGDYGYTF.

This chain joins TRBV19 and TRBJ2-7; D possibly corresponds to TRBD1 (6 bases). The length of the CDR3 is 14 residues. The V end lost 5 bases, the J end lost 6 bases, and 17 bases lay between the germline ends. Germline-derived CDR1 and CDR2 are LNHDA and SQIVND (reference sequence). CDR3 protein: CASSGHVQGTEQYF. The CDR3 DNA reads as TGTGCCAGTAGTGGGCACGTACAGGGAACCGAGCAGTACTTC.

The chain carries TRBV7-8 and TRBJ2-6; 9 nucleotides line up with TRBD2. This CDR3 is built from 19 residues. The germline CDR1 and CDR2 sequences are SGHVS and FQNEAQ. Unmatched junction bases numbered 7, after V lost 1 base and J lost 0 bases. The CDR3 nucleotides are TGTGCCAGCAGCTTAGTCCAGACTAGCGGCACCTCTGGGGCCAACGTCCTGACTTTC. It codes for CASSLVQTSGTSGANVLTF.

The chain uses TRBV19 and TRBJ2-4, with TRBD2 matching 14 bases. The CDR3 consists of 15 residues. Germline V gene sequence: CDR1 LNHDA, CDR2 SQIVND (reference sequence). Trimming removed 7 bases from V and 10 bases from J; junction bases left unmatched: 9. CDR3: CASTPTSGRAIIQYF. The CDR3 DNA reads TGTGCCAGTACTCCGACTAGCGGGAGGGCTATTATTCAGTACTTC. Together with reference TRBV19 and TRBJ2-4, the CDR3 gives the full variable domain: DGGITQSPKYLFRKEGQNVTLSCEQNLNHDAMYWYRQDPGQGLRLIYYSQIVNDFQKGDIAEGYSVSREKKESFPLTVTSAQKNPTAFYLCASTPTSGRAIIQYFGAGTRLSVL.

V and J are TRBV29-1 and TRBJ2-5; TRBD1 agrees at 8 bases. The germline CDR1 and CDR2 sequences are SQVTM and ANQGSEA. CDR3 size: 14 residues. V shed 6 bases and J 0 bases; nucleotides not matched to a gene: 6. The CDR3 reads CSVGDRKYQETQYF. DNA of the CDR3: TGCAGCGTAGGGGACAGGAAATACCAAGAGACCCAGTACTTC.

V and J are TRBV29-1 and TRBJ2-1; unclear D gene. Per germline, CDR1 SQVTM and CDR2 ANQGSEA. Trimming cost V 3 bases and J 0 bases, with 9 bases left between them. The CDR3 covers 14 residues. The chain's CDR3 is CSVDPRRSYNEQFF. The CDR3 nucleotides are TGCAGCGTTGACCCTAGGCGCTCCTACAATGAGCAGTTCTTC.

This clone has only a few counts. The V gene is TRBV3-1 (or the pseudogene TRBV3-2), the J gene TRBJ1-3, with 9 bases lining up with TRBD1. Germline CDR1 and CDR2: LGHDT and YNNKEL (reference sequence). This CDR3 has 16 amino acids. V lost 5 bases to trimming and J lost 1 base; unmatched junction nucleotides: 6. In DNA, the CDR3 is TGTGCCAGCAGCTCGGGACAGGGTGAGTCTGGAAACACCATATATTTT. Residues: CASSSGQGESGNTIYF.

The chain recombines TRBV13 with TRBJ2-2, with 10 nucleotides matching TRBD2. Trimming cost V 5 bases and J 5 bases; bases outside gene matches: 11. CDR3 size: 17 residues. Germline V gene data show CDR1 as PRHDT and CDR2 as FYEKMQ (reference sequence). Here the CDR3 DNA reads TGTGCCAGCAGCCAAACCCGGACTAGCGGCCAAACCGGGGAGCTGTTTTTT. It is translated as CASSQTRTSGQTGELFF.